This entry describes one T cell receptor (beta chain). The table came from immunoSEQ multiplex PCR; TCRdb's copy has only in-frame clones and leaves some out. The sample carries 200,000 to 250,000 clones, about 89% recorded once. Donors in Cohort 3 who had recovered were those with two negative PCRs, healthcare professional clearance, or resolution of their symptoms. These data are taken from a study of blood T cell repertoires in COVID-19. At the level of the study: Samples taken during acute and convalescent COVID-19 were collected in the United States, Italy and Spain. Nucleic acid was either cDNA or gDNA, and it came from T cells, B-cell-depleted T cells, or PBMCs.

The CDR3 consists of 15 residues. The V end was cut by 0 bases, the J end by 4 bases, with 12 bases between. Germline CDR1 reads ENHRY; CDR2 reads SYGVKD. The clonotype originates from a woman aged 25-40 years who had recovered from COVID-19. Sequenced input: PBMCs or T cells enriched from blood (not recorded which). This chain uses TRBV10-3 with TRBJ1-2; no firm D call. The CDR3 loop is CAISESGGYRYGYTF. The CDR3 DNA follows: TGTGCCATCAGTGAGTCCGGAGGTTACCGCTATGGCTACACCTTC.